The rows below give T cell receptor beta chains drawn from one sample of a study of T cell repertoires in cytomegalovirus infection. No antigen is known for these receptors. Each CDR3 protein gets one entry after TCRdb re-called the reads with MiXCR. The repertoire consists of around 71,000 distinct CDR3 sequences, with 35% to 50% occurring once and the leading ten covering 85% to 95%. The material was CD8+ T cells from cultured PBMCs, obtained from culture after CMV antigen stimulation. These receptors all come from a human donor in good health (CMV status not recorded). Some clones in this sample may be carry-over from other donors' samples. The CDR3 runs from the conserved cysteine through the conserved F or W. A D gene is named only where the DNA matches it firmly. The size entry is marked missing in some rows and otherwise reads once, few, many or a size class.

TRBV7-8	.	TRBJ1-3	few	TGTGCCAGCAGCTTAGCGCGTTATAGCTCTGGAAACACCATATATTTT	CASSLARYSSGNTIYF
TRBV5-3	TRBD1	TRBJ1-1	.	TGTGCCAGCAGCTTTTATACTACAGGGGGGGAAGCTTTCTTT	CASSFYTTGGEAFF
TRBV7-3	.	TRBJ1-1	.	TGTGCCAGCAGCTGGACATTGAACACTGAAGCTTTCTTT	CASSWTLNTEAFF
TRBV25-1	TRBD2	TRBJ2-1	.	TGTGCCAGCAGATTAGGGACTAGCGGTCCCTACAATGAGCAGTTCTTC	CASRLGTSGPYNEQFF
TRBV4-1	TRBD2	TRBJ2-1	.	TGCGCCAGCAGCCTCGCGGGCGGGGGTCTCCCCGGGGAGCAGTTCTTC	CASSLAGGGLPGEQFF
TRBV7-6	TRBD1	TRBJ1-2	few	TGTGCCAGCAGCTTGGAAGGACAGGAAACTAACTATGGCTACACCTTC	CASSLEGQETNYGYTF
TRBV7-2	TRBD1	TRBJ1-2	few	TGTGCCAGCAGCTCAACGAACAGGGGGCAAGGCTACACCTTC	CASSSTNRGQGYTF
TRBV12-3/TRBV12-4	.	TRBJ2-3	.	TGTGCCAGCAGTGGGGCCGGCCGGCCGGCGGATACGCAGTATTTT	CASSGAGRPADTQYF
TRBV12-3/TRBV12-4	TRBD1	TRBJ1-1	.	TGTGCCAGCAGTTCCCTCATGACAGGGTCTTGGGGGACTGAAGCTTTCTTT	CASSSLMTGSWGTEAFF
TRBV2	.	TRBJ1-3	.	TGTGCCAGCGACAGCGTCTCTGGAAACACCATATATTTT	CASDSVSGNTIYF
TRBV4-3	TRBD2	TRBJ2-2	.	TGCGCCAGCAGCCAGTCTTCAGCGGGGAACGTCCCAATCGGGGAGCTGTTTTTT	CASSQSSAGNVPIGELFF
TRBV6-5	.	TRBJ1-5	.	TGTGCCAGCAGTTACTCCCAGGGGAGTCAGCCCCAGCATTTT	CASSYSQGSQPQHF
TRBV27	TRBD1	TRBJ1-4	.	TGTGCCAGCAGTTTCGGACAGGGTATCGGAAAACTGTTTTTT	CASSFGQGIGKLFF
TRBV19	TRBD1	TRBJ2-1	.	TGTGCCAGTAGTTCACCGACAGGGACGAACTACAATGAGCAGTTCTTC	CASSSPTGTNYNEQFF
TRBV4-3	.	TRBJ1-1	.	TGCGCCAGCAGCCAAGTGCCGGCCCCATGGGGGCCGAACACTGAAGCTTTCTTT	CASSQVPAPWGPNTEAFF
TRBV4-1	TRBD2	TRBJ2-1	.	TGCGCCAGCAGCCAAGGGGGGGGGAATGAGCAGTTCTTC	CASSQGGGNEQFF
TRBV12-3/TRBV12-4	.	TRBJ2-1	.	TGTGCCAGCAGTTTAGATACTAAATACAATGAGCAGTTCTTC	CASSLDTKYNEQFF
TRBV4-1	TRBD1	TRBJ1-1	few	TGCGCCAGCAGCGAGAGGGGACAGGCCACTGAAGCTTTCTTT	CASSERGQATEAFF
TRBV7-4	.	TRBJ2-1	few	TGTGCCAGCAGCCCACCACTTTACAATGAGCAGTTCTTC	CASSPPLYNEQFF
TRBV12-3/TRBV12-4	TRBD2	TRBJ2-3	.	TGTGCCAGCAGTTTAGAAGCGGGGGGGCCCTCAGATACGCAGTATTTT	CASSLEAGGPSDTQYF
TRBV7-9	.	TRBJ1-1	.	TGTGCCAGCAGCCCTCCCTCGTTGAACACTGAAGCTTTCTTT	CASSPPSLNTEAFF
TRBV12-3/TRBV12-4	TRBD1	TRBJ1-4	.	TGTGCCAGCAGTCCCACAGGGGGATCTGAAAAACTGTTTTTT	CASSPTGGSEKLFF
TRBV19	.	TRBJ1-1	.	TGTGCCAGTAGCCCGACAGGCAGAACCACTGAAGCTTTCTTT	CASSPTGRTTEAFF
TRBV20-1	TRBD1	TRBJ2-7	.	TGCAGTGCTAGGACGGGTTTGGGACAGGGGCCGTCAACGACCTACGAGCAGTACTTC	CSARTGLGQGPSTTYEQYF
TRBV10-2	.	TRBJ2-1	.	TGCGCCAGCAGTGAGTCGGCATCGCGCTCCTACAATGAGCAGTTCTTC	CASSESASRSYNEQFF
TRBV18	TRBD1	TRBJ1-5	once	TGTGCCAGCTCATCGACAGGGGAGAATCAGCCCCAGCATTTT	CASSSTGENQPQHF
TRBV7-8	TRBD2	TRBJ2-3	few	TGTGCCAGCAGCTTAGCTCTTAGAGCGGGGTTACTCACAGATACGCAGTATTTT	CASSLALRAGLLTDTQYF
TRBV7-2	.	TRBJ1-2	few	TGTGCCAGCAGCTTATTTGGCAGCGGACCCCTTTCCACCTTC	CASSLFGSGPLSTF
TRBV6-5	.	TRBJ1-5	.	TGTGCCAGCAGTCCTTACCACGGCAATCAGCCCCAGCATTTT	CASSPYHGNQPQHF
TRBV5-4	.	TRBJ1-4	.	TGTGCCAGCAGCCTTGGAGGGCCTAATGAAAAACTGTTTTTT	CASSLGGPNEKLFF
TRBV11-1	.	TRBJ2-6	.	TGTGCCAGCAGCTTGGGTGTCTCTGGGGCCAACGTCCTGACTTTC	CASSLGVSGANVLTF
TRBV20-1	TRBD1	TRBJ1-3	.	TGCAGTGCTAGGGACAGGGACGACTCTGGAAACACCATATATTTT	CSARDRDDSGNTIYF
TRBV7-4	.	TRBJ1-2	.	TGTGCCAGCAGCCCGACGGTAAATGGCTACACCTTC	CASSPTVNGYTF
TRBV6-5	.	TRBJ2-2	few	TGTGCCAGCTCTCTAGCGAGCCCCGGGGAGCTGTTTTTT	CASSLASPGELFF
TRBV4-2	.	TRBJ2-1	.	TGTGCCAGCAGCCAAGATCCGGCGGGGACGAGCTCCTACAATGAGCAGTTCTTC	CASSQDPAGTSSYNEQFF
TRBV12-5	.	TRBJ2-5	.	TGTGCTAGTGGTTGGACAGTCCAAGAGACCCAGTACTTC	CASGWTVQETQYF
TRBV12-3/TRBV12-4	.	TRBJ2-1	.	TGTGCCAGCATCAAAAGGGACTTTAACTTGGACGACAATGAGCAGTTCTTC	CASIKRDFNLDDNEQFF
TRBV6-2/TRBV6-3	.	TRBJ2-5	.	TGTGCCAGCAGTTACTCCCACCCGTTGGAGACCCAGTACTTC	CASSYSHPLETQYF
TRBV4-1	.	TRBJ1-5	.	TGCGCCAGCAGCCAAGATTGGAGGGTAGCTCAGCCCCAGCATTTT	CASSQDWRVAQPQHF